This TCR beta chain emerged from a study of blood T cell repertoires in COVID-19. Study in general: From T cells, B-cell-depleted T cells, or PBMCs came the material, which was cDNA or gDNA.

Patients at the Seattle site were enrolled during active infection and followed longitudinally. The ends lost 6 bases at V and 6 bases at J; junction bases unmatched: 8. Germline V CDR1 and CDR2: MNHEY, SMNVEV (reference sequence). CDR3 size: 14 residues. The method was immunoSEQ multiplex PCR; TCRdb's version includes in-frame clones alone and lacks a portion of them. In the table there are about 300,000 clones, around 85% of which are singletons. The material sequenced was peripheral blood. This rearrangement joins TRBV27 to TRBJ2-7; 10 bases line up with TRBD2. This TCR derives from a human donor with COVID-19, enrolled during active disease. The donor label of this sample is uncertain. The CDR3 sequence: CASRGSGRAVEQYF. The CDR3, as DNA: TGTGCCAGCAGGGGGAGCGGGAGGGCCGTCGAGCAGTACTTC.